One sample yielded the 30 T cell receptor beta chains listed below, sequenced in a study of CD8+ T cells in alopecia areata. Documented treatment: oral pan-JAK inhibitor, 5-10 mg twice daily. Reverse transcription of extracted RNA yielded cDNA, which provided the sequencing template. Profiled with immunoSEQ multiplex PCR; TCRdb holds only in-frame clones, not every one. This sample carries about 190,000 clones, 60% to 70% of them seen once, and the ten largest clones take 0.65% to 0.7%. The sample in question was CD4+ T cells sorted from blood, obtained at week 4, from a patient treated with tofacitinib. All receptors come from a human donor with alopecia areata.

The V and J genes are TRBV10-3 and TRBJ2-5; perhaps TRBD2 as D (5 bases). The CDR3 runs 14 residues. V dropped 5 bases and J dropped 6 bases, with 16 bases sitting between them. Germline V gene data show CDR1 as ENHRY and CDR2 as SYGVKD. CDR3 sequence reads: CAISTGVAVQTQYF. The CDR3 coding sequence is TGTGCCATCAGTACCGGGGTCGCAGTACAGACCCAGTACTTC.

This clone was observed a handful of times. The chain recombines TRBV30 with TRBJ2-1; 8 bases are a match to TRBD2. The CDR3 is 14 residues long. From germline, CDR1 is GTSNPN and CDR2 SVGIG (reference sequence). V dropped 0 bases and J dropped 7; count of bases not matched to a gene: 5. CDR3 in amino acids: CAWSVLAAWNEQFF. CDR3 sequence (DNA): TGTGCCTGGAGTGTACTAGCGGCCTGGAATGAGCAGTTCTTC.

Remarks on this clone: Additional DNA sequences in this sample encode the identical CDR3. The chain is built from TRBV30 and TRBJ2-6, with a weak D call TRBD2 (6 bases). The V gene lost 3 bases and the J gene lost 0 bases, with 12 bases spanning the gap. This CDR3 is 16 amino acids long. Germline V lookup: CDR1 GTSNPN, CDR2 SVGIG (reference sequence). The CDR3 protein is CAWSPPGVSGANVLTF. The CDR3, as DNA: TGTGCCTGGAGCCCCCCGGGGGTCTCTGGGGCCAACGTCCTGACTTTC.

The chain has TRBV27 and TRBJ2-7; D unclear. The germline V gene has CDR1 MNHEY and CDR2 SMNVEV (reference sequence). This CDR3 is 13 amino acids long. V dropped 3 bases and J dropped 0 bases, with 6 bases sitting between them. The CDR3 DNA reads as TGTGCCAGCAGTTTTTTGGGCTCCTACGAGCAGTACTTC. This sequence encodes CASSFLGSYEQYF.

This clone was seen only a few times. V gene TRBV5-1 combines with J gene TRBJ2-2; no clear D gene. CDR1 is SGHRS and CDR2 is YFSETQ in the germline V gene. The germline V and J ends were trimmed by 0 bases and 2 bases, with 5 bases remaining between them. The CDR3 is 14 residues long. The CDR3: CASSLEPNTGELFF. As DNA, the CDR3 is TGCGCCAGCAGCTTGGAACCTAACACCGGGGAGCTGTTTTTT.

Here the CDR3 DNA reads TGCAGCGTACGGCGTCCGCTCGATCGATCTGACCAAGAGACCCAGTACTTC. It codes for CSVRRPLDRSDQETQYF. The rearrangement joins TRBV29-1 to TRBJ2-5; D unresolved. Trimming removed 6 bases at V and 0 bases at J, with 23 bases between. CDR1 is SQVTM, CDR2 ANQGSEA, per germline. The CDR3 covers 17 residues.

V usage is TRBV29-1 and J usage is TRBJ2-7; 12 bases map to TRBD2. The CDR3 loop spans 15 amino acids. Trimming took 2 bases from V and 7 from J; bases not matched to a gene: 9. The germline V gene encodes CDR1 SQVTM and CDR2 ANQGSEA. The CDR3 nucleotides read TGCAGCGTTGAAAGGGGGACTAGCGGGTCTCGGGAGCAGTACTTC. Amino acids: CSVERGTSGSREQYF.

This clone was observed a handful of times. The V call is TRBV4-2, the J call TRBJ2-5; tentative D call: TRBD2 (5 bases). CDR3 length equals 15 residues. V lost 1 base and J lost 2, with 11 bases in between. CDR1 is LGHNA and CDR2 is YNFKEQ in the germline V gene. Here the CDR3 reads CASSQARTVQETQYF. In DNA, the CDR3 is TGTGCCAGCAGCCAAGCCCGGACTGTTCAAGAGACCCAGTACTTC.

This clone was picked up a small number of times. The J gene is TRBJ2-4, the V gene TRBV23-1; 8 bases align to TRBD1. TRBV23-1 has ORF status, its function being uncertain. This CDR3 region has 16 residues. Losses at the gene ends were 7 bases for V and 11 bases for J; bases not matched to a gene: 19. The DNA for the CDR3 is TGCGCCAGCATCAGATGGACAGGGAGACTCCGAGAAGTTCAGTACTTC. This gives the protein CASIRWTGRLREVQYF.

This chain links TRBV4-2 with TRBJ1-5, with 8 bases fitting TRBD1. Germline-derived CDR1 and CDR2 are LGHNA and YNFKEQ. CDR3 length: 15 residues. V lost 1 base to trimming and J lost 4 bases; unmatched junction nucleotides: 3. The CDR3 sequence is CASSQVDRGNQPQHF. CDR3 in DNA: TGTGCCAGCAGCCAAGTTGACAGGGGAAATCAGCCCCAGCATTTT.

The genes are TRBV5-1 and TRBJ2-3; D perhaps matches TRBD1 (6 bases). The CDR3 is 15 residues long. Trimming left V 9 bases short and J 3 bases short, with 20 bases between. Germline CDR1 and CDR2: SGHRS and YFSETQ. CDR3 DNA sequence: TGCGCCACCCCCTGGGCTTCTCAGGGGACAGATACGCAGTATTTT. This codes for CATPWASQGTDTQYF.

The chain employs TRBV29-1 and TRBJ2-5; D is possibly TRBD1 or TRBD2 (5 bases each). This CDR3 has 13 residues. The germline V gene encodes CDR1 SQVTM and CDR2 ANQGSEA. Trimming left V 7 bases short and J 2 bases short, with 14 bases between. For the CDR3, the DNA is TGCAGCGCCGATGGGACGTTGCAAGAGACCCAGTACTTC. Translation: CSADGTLQETQYF.

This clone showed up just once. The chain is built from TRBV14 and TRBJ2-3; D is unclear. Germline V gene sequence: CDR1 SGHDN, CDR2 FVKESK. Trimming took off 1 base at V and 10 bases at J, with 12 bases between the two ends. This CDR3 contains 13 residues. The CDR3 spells CASSQGAGTPQYF. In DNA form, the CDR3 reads TGTGCCAGCAGCCAAGGGGCCGGAACGCCGCAGTATTTT.

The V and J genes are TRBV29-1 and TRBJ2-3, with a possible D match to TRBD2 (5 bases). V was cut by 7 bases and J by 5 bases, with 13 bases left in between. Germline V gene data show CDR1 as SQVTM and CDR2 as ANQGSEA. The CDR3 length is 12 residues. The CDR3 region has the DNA TGCAGCGCCGACTACAGTGAAGATACGCAGTATTTT. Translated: CSADYSEDTQYF.

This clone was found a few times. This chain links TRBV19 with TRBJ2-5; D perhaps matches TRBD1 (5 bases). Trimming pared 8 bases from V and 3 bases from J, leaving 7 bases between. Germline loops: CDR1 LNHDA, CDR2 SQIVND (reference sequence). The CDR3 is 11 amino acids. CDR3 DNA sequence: TGTGCCAGTTCAGGGAAAGAGACCCAGTACTTC. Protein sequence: CASSGKETQYF.

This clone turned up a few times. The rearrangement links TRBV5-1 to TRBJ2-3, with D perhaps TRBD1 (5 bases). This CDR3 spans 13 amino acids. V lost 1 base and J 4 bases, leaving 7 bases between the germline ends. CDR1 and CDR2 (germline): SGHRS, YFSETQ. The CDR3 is CASSLQGSDTQYF. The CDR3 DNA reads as TGCGCCAGCAGCTTGCAGGGATCAGATACGCAGTATTTT.

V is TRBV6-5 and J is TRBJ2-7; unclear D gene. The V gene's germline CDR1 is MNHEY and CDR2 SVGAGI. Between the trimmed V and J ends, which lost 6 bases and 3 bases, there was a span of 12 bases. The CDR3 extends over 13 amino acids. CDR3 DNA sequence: TGTGCCAGCAGCGGCGTGGACCGCTACGAGCAGTACTTC. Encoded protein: CASSGVDRYEQYF.

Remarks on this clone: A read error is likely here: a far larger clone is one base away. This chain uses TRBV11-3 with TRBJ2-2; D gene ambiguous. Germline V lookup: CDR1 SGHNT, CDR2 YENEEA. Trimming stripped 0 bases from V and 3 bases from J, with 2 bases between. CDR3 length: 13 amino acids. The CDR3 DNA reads TGTGCCAGCAGCTTAGATCACACCGGGGAGCTGTTTTTT. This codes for CASSLDHTGELFF.

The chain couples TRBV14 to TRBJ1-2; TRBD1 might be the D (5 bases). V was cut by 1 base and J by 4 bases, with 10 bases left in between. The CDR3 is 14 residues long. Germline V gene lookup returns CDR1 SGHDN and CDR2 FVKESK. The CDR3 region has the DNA TGTGCCAGCAGCCAAGCCTCAGGGATCTATGGCTACACCTTC. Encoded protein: CASSQASGIYGYTF.

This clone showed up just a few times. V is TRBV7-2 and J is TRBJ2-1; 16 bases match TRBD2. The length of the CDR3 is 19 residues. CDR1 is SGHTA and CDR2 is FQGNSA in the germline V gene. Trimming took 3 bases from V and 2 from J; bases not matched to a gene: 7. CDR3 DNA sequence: TGTGCCAGCAGCTTTCCCGGGACTAGCGGGAGGGGCGCCTACAATGAGCAGTTCTTC. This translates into CASSFPGTSGRGAYNEQFF.

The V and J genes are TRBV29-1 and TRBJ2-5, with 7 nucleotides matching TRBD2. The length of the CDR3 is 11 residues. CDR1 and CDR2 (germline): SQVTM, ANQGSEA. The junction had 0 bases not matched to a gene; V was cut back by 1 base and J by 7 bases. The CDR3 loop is CSVEAGGTQYF. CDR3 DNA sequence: TGCAGCGTTGAAGCGGGGGGGACCCAGTACTTC. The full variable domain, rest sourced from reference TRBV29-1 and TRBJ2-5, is SAVISQKPSRDICQRGTSLTIQCQVDSQVTMMFWYRQQPGQSLTLIATANQGSEATYESGFVIDKFPISRPNLTFSTLTVSNMSPEDSSIYLCSVEAGGTQYFGPGTRLLVL.

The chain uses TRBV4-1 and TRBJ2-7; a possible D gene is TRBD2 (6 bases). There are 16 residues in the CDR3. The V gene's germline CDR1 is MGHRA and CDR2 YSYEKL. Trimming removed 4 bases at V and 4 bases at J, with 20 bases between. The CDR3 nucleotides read TGCGCCAGCAGCCCAAGTTCCGGGCGGGGTGCGTACGAGCAGTACTTC. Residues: CASSPSSGRGAYEQYF.

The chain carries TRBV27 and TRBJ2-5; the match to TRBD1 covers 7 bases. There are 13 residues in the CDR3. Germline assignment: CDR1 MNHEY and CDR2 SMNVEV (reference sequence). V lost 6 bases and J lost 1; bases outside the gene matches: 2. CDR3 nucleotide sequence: TGTGCCAGCAGAAGGGGGCCCCAAGAGACCCAGTACTTC. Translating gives CASRRGPQETQYF.

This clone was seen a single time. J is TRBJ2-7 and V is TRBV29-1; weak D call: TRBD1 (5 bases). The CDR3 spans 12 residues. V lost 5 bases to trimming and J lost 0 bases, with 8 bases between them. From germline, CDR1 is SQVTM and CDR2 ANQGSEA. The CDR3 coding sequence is TGCAGCGTTCAAGGGGCCTCCTACGAGCAGTACTTC. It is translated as CSVQGASYEQYF.

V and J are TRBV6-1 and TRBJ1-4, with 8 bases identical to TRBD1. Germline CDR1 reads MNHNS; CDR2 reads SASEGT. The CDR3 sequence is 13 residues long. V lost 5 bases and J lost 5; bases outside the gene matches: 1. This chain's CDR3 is CASSRTGNEKLFF. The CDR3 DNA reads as TGTGCCAGCAGTCGGACAGGGAATGAAAAACTGTTTTTT.

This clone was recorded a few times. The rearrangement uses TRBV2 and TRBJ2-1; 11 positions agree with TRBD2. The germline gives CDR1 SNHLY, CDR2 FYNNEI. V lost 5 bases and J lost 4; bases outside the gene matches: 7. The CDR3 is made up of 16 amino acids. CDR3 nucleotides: TGTGCCAGCAGTCGGCCGGGACTAGCGGCATACAATGAGCAGTTCTTC. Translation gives CASSRPGLAAYNEQFF.

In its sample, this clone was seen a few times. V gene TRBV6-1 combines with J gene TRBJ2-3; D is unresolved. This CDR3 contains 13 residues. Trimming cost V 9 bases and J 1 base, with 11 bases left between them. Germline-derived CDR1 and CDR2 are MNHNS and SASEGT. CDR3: CASVWAGTDTQYF. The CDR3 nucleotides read TGTGCCAGTGTATGGGCGGGCACAGATACGCAGTATTTT.

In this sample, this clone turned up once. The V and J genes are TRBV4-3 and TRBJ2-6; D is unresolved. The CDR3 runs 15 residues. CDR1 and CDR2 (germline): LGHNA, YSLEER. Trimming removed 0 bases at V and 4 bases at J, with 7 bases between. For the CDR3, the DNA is TGCGCCAGCAGCCAAGAAGGATCGGGGGCCAACGTCCTGACTTTC. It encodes CASSQEGSGANVLTF.

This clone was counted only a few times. The CDR3: CASSYSGGADNEQFF. CDR3 nucleotide sequence: TGTGCCAGCAGTTACTCGGGGGGAGCGGACAATGAGCAGTTCTTC. This chain uses TRBV6-5 with TRBJ2-1; D is possibly TRBD2 (6 bases). The V end lost 0 bases, the J end lost 5 bases, and 11 bases lay between the germline ends. The germline V gene encodes CDR1 MNHEY and CDR2 SVGAGI. The CDR3 has 15 amino acids.

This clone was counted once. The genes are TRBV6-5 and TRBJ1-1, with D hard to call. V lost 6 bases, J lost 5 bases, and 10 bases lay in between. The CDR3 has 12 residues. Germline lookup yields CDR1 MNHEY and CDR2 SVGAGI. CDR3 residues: CASSRFQTEAFF. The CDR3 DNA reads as TGTGCCAGCAGCCGATTCCAGACTGAAGCTTTCTTT.